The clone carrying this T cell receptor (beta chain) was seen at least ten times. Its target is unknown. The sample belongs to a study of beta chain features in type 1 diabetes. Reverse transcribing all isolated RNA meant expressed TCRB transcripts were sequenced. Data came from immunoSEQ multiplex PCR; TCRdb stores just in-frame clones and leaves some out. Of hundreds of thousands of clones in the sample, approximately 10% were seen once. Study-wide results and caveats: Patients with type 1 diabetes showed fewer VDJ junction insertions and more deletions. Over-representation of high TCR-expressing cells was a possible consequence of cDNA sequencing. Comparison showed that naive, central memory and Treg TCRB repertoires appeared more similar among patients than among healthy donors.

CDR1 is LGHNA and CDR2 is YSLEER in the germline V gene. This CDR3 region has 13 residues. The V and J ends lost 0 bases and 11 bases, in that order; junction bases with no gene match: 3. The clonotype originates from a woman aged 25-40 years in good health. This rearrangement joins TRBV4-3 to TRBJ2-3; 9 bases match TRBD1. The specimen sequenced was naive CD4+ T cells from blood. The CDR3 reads CASSQEDRGGQYF. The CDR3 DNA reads TGCGCCAGCAGCCAAGAGGACAGGGGCGGGCAGTATTTT.